This T cell receptor beta chain appears in the sequencing data of a study of CD8 T cells in ankylosing spondylitis. In the case of this clonotype: Its target is unknown.

General study findings and limits: As for the disease-linked clones, they showed a CD8+ phenotype and occurred at relatively low frequencies in peripheral blood. A TCR beta motif of about 8 highly homologous variants appeared characteristic of ankylosing spondylitis blood. The authors reported significant enrichment of disease-linked clones in matched ankylosing spondylitis synovial fluid.

5'-RACE, quantitative and with molecular barcodes, yielded the TCR beta libraries. Each CDR3 protein is one row after TCRdb ran MiXCR on the 5' RACE reads. The sample lists approximately 150,000 distinct CDR3 sequences, 25% to 35% occurring once. The CDR3 is 13 residues long. Germline assignment: CDR1 SGHTA and CDR2 FQGTGA. With 5 bases removed from V and 5 bases from J, the gap between germline ends came to 13 bases. The TCR was taken from a male donor with ankylosing spondylitis. This sequence joins TRBV7-3 and TRBJ2-7; D gene ambiguous. Sequenced sample: synovial fluid, either unsorted or a sorted T cell fraction (not recorded which). This CDR3 reads CASSSSVGHEQYF. CDR3 bases: TGTGCCAGCAGCAGCTCGGTGGGTCACGAGCAGTACTTC.